This T cell receptor beta chain was retrieved from a study of blood T cell repertoires in COVID-19. CDR1 and CDR2 (germline): LNHDA, SQIVND (reference sequence). V lost 8 bases to trimming and J lost 4 bases; unmatched junction nucleotides: 7. This CDR3 region has 13 residues. Allocation to cohorts depended on clinical history reported by the participants. TCRdb keeps only in-frame clones here, not all; method: immunoSEQ multiplex PCR. This sample has 200,000 to 250,000 clones; approximately 90% occur once, and the top ten carry approximately 2.7%. The sequence derives from a woman in her 30s who had recovered from COVID-19. Sample: PBMCs or T cells enriched from blood (not recorded which). This rearrangement joins TRBV19 to TRBJ1-2, with 7 bases that match TRBD1. CDR3 residues: CASGDRVGYGYTF. CDR3 bases: TGTGCCAGTGGTGACAGGGTAGGCTATGGCTACACCTTC.